A single sample is the source of the 27 T cell receptor beta chains below, sequenced in a study of T cells in Graves' hyperthyroidism and ophthalmopathy. TCR beta CDR3 regions were amplified from RNA transcripts. The HTBI primer set was used in a first-round RT-PCR of the TCR CDR3. Each CDR3 protein is one row after TCRdb ran MiXCR on the multiplex PCR reads. The sample lists 610,000 or so distinct CDR3 sequences, about half occurring once. What was sequenced was peripheral blood or thyroid tissue (not recorded which). The receptors derive from a woman between 18 and 29 years old with Graves' hyperthyroidism.

The table lists this clonotype with many counts. This rearrangement joins TRBV5-8 to TRBJ1-2; D might be TRBD1 (5 bases). In germline, CDR1 is SGHTS, CDR2 YDEGEE. V shed 1 base and J shed 5 bases, with 9 bases lying between them. The CDR3 is made up of 13 amino acids. In nucleotides, the CDR3 is TGTGCCAGCAGCTTGCCAGGGACGTATGGCTACACCTTC. Amino acids: CASSLPGTYGYTF.

A few counts support this clonotype. The J gene is TRBJ1-2, the V gene TRBV5-1, with D hard to call. CDR1 and CDR2 from the germline V gene are SGHRS and YFSETQ. This CDR3 has 15 residues. Trimming removed 4 bases from V and 0 bases from J, with 13 bases in between. The CDR3 DNA sequence: TGCGCCAGCAGCGGCGGGGTAGATCCTAACTATGGCTACACCTTC. Protein: CASSGGVDPNYGYTF.

The J gene is TRBJ2-2, the V gene TRBV27, with D unclear. This CDR3 is built from 13 residues. Germline assignment: CDR1 MNHEY and CDR2 SMNVEV (reference sequence). Trimming stripped 7 bases from V and 3 bases from J, with 9 bases between. CDR3 nucleotides: TGTGCCAGCACCTCCAGGCACACCGGGGAGCTGTTTTTT. Translation: CASTSRHTGELFF.

This clonotype has ten or more counts. CDR3 in DNA: TGTGCCAGCAGCTTCGACAGGGTCACTAATGAAAAACTGTTTTTT. Its translation: CASSFDRVTNEKLFF. The chain couples TRBV12-3 or TRBV12-4 to TRBJ1-4, with 7 positions matching TRBD1. J lost 2 bases, V lost 6 bases, and 6 bases had no gene match. The CDR3 has 15 residues.

Remarks on this clonotype: A read error may account for a junction end that differs from germline. This sequence joins TRBV2 and TRBJ2-7; D possibly uses TRBD1 or TRBD2 (5 bases each). Germline CDR1 reads SNHLY; CDR2 reads FYNNEI. The CDR3 has 14 amino acids. CDR3 residues: CASSADINTGELYF. The CDR3 DNA reads TGTGCCAGCAGTGCGGACATCAACACCGGGGAGCTGTACTTC.

There are many counts of this clonotype. This chain links TRBV12-3 or TRBV12-4 with TRBJ2-7; maybe TRBD1 (5 bases). V was pared by 5 bases and J by 1 base, with 12 bases between. This CDR3 region has 14 residues. DNA of the CDR3: TGTGCCAGCAGTCTCACCGACAGATCCTACGAGCAGTACTTC. Translated, it gives CASSLTDRSYEQYF.

This clonotype was counted many times. The chain carries TRBV19 and TRBJ2-7; TRBD1 aligns across 9 bases. Trimming took 5 bases from V and 5 from J; bases not matched to a gene: 10. This CDR3 comprises 15 residues. Germline V gene data show CDR1 as LNHDA and CDR2 as SQIVND (reference sequence). The CDR3, as DNA: TGTGCCAGTAGTTCCCGGGACAGGGCGTTCGACGAGCAGTACTTC. Encoded protein: CASSSRDRAFDEQYF.

There are a few counts of this clonotype. This chain uses TRBV29-1 with TRBJ2-3; 10 nucleotides align to TRBD2. CDR1 and CDR2 (germline): SQVTM, ANQGSEA. The CDR3 has 15 amino acids. The V and J ends lost 6 bases and 4 bases, in that order; junction bases with no gene match: 10. The CDR3 DNA follows: TGCAGCGTAGAACCGGGACTAGCGTTCGCAGATACGCAGTATTTT. Its protein is CSVEPGLAFADTQYF.

In this sample, this clonotype turned up many times. This chain uses TRBV20-1 with TRBJ1-2; 7 bases match TRBD1. The length of the CDR3 is 15 residues. V shed 0 bases, J shed 4 bases, and the junction held 8 bases outside the gene matches. Germline lookup yields CDR1 DFQATT and CDR2 SNEGSKA (reference sequence). The CDR3 DNA sequence: TGCAGTGCTAGAGAGGGCTCGCCAGGGGGCTATGGCTACACCTTC. Protein: CSAREGSPGGYGYTF.

This clonotype was detected a few times. This may arise from a read error, as a much more abundant clone is one base away. V usage is TRBV19 and J usage is TRBJ1-2, with a possible D match to TRBD1 (6 bases). The CDR3 has 14 residues. V lost 4 bases to trimming and J lost 7 bases, with 16 bases between them. Looked up from germline, CDR1 is LNHDA and CDR2 is SQIVND (reference sequence). The CDR3 loop reads CASSRTEIDCGYTF. DNA for the CDR3: TGTGCCAGTAGTAGGACAGAAATAGACTGTGGCTACACCTTC.

This clonotype was seen at least ten times. J is TRBJ2-7 and V is TRBV20-1; tentatively, D is TRBD2 (6 bases). There are 14 residues in the CDR3. Germline V CDR1 and CDR2: DFQATT, SNEGSKA (reference sequence). The V end was cut by 1 base, the J end by 4 bases, with 14 bases between. This CDR3 reads CSARVSGSIYEQYF. The CDR3 coding sequence is TGCAGTGCTAGAGTTTCCGGGAGTATTTACGAGCAGTACTTC.

The genes are TRBV5-1 and TRBJ1-3; D perhaps matches TRBD1 (5 bases). Trimming left V 4 bases short and J 1 base short, with 12 bases between. Germline values: CDR1 SGHRS, CDR2 YFSETQ. This CDR3 spans 15 amino acids. The CDR3 nucleotides read TGCGCCAGCAGCCTAGACCACAGGTCTGGAAACACCATATATTTT. Translating it yields CASSLDHRSGNTIYF.

For this clonotype: Sequence at one end of the junction differs from germline and may be a read error. The CDR3 reads CATSIDPF. CDR3 DNA sequence: TGTGCCACCAGCATAGACCCCTTC. The chain joins TRBV15 to TRBJ1-2, with D uncertain. Germline CDR1 LNHNV, CDR2 YYDKDF (reference sequence). The CDR3 has 8 residues.

This clonotype was recorded many times. The V and J genes are TRBV24-1 and TRBJ1-5; 7 bases fit TRBD1. Germline assignment: CDR1 KGHDR and CDR2 SFDVKD. Trimming removed 5 bases from V and 1 base from J; junction bases left unmatched: 4. This CDR3 is built from 15 residues. In DNA form, the CDR3 reads TGTGCCACCAGTGGGAGACAGGGAAGCAATCAGCCCCAGCATTTT. As protein: CATSGRQGSNQPQHF.

V gene TRBV12-3 or TRBV12-4 combines with J gene TRBJ1-4, with 7 bases matching TRBD1. Trimming took 6 bases from V and 10 from J; bases not matched to a gene: 5. The CDR3 is 12 residues long. This CDR3 is CASRQGVAKLFF. The CDR3 DNA reads TGTGCCAGCAGGCAGGGGGTGGCAAAACTGTTTTTT.

Note on this clonotype: This may be a read error, as it is one base from a much larger clone. This sequence joins TRBV7-9 and TRBJ2-7; 13 bases agree with TRBD2. J was trimmed by 2 bases and V by 8 bases; bases with no gene match: 9. The CDR3 runs to 16 residues. Germline V gives CDR1 SEHNR, CDR2 FQNEAQ (reference sequence). The CDR3: CASGSRTSGRAYEQYF. In DNA form, the CDR3 reads TGTGCCAGCGGCTCCCGGACTAGCGGGAGAGCCTACGAGCAGTACTTC. Drawing the rest from reference TRBV7-9 and TRBJ2-7, the complete variable domain is DTGVSQNPRHKITKRGQNVTFRCDPISEHNRLYWYRQTLGQGPEFLTYFQNEAQLEKSRLLSDRFSAERPKGSFSTLEIQRTEQGDSAMYLCASGSRTSGRAYEQYFGPGTRLTVT.

This clonotype has more than one count but fewer than ten. The chain has TRBV13 and TRBJ1-4; D remains unclear. From germline, CDR1 is PRHDT and CDR2 FYEKMQ (reference sequence). This CDR3 has 14 amino acids. The germline V and J ends were trimmed by 7 bases and 7 bases, with 16 bases remaining between them. The CDR3 loop is CASTNENSPEKLFF. CDR3 DNA: TGTGCCAGCACCAACGAGAACTCCCCTGAAAAACTGTTTTTT. Supplemented by reference TRBV13 and TRBJ1-4, the full variable domain reads AAGVIQSPRHLIKEKRETATLKCYPIPRHDTVYWYQQGPGQDPQFLISFYEKMQSDKGSIPDRFSAQQFSDYHSELNMSSLELGDSALYFCASTNENSPEKLFFGSGTQLSVL.

This CDR3 reads CASSLGRGTLHF. DNA of the CDR3: TGTGCCAGCAGCTTGGGGAGAGGCACCCTCCACTTT. The J gene is TRBJ1-6, the V gene TRBV7-8; D call uncertain. The germline V and J ends were trimmed by 3 bases and 14 bases, with 11 bases remaining between them. Looked up from germline, CDR1 is SGHVS and CDR2 is FQNEAQ. The CDR3 has 12 residues.

This clonotype was counted ten times or more. This chain links TRBV24-1 with TRBJ1-5; D remains ambiguous. The CDR3 has 14 amino acids. Trimming left V 3 bases short and J 3 bases short, with 8 bases between. CDR1 is KGHDR, CDR2 SFDVKD, per germline. The CDR3 sequence: CATSDRQINQPQHF. CDR3 DNA: TGTGCCACCAGTGATAGGCAGATCAATCAGCCCCAGCATTTT.

This clonotype has a handful of counts. The chain carries TRBV20-1 and TRBJ2-2; D is unclear. V dropped 0 bases and J dropped 5 bases, with 10 bases sitting between them. The V gene's germline CDR1 is DFQATT and CDR2 SNEGSKA (reference sequence). This CDR3 region has 14 residues. As DNA, the CDR3 is TGCAGTGCTAGAGATAGCAAAGTAACCGGGGAGCTGTTTTTT. Amino acid sequence: CSARDSKVTGELFF.

V and J are TRBV5-1 and TRBJ2-7, with 9 bases identical to TRBD1. J lost 6 bases, V lost 0 bases, and 1 base had no gene match. Germline V gene data show CDR1 as SGHRS and CDR2 as YFSETQ. This CDR3 has 13 residues. The CDR3 loop reads CASSLVDRGEQYF. The CDR3, as DNA: TGCGCCAGCAGCTTGGTGGACAGGGGCGAGCAGTACTTC.

This clonotype has a count of ten or more. The rearrangement links TRBV7-9 to TRBJ1-2; D remains unclear. Trimming pared 5 bases from V and 4 bases from J, leaving 14 bases between. The CDR3 is 14 amino acids. Germline CDR1 SEHNR, CDR2 FQNEAQ (reference sequence). CDR3 residues: CASSPAAWGYGYTF. Written as DNA, the CDR3 is TGTGCCAGCAGCCCCGCCGCCTGGGGCTATGGCTACACCTTC.

This clonotype was picked up many times. The chain has TRBV5-1 and TRBJ1-1; D gene uncertain. V gave up 0 bases and J gave up 5 bases, with 8 bases separating them. The CDR3 covers 13 residues. Germline assignment: CDR1 SGHRS and CDR2 YFSETQ. CDR3 DNA: TGCGCCAGCAGCTTGGCCACAAGTACTGAAGCTTTCTTT. Translating gives CASSLATSTEAFF.

The chain links TRBV9 to TRBJ1-2; 9 bases line up with TRBD1. Germline V gene sequence: CDR1 SGDLS, CDR2 YYNGEE. The V and J ends lost 4 bases and 7 bases, in that order; junction bases with no gene match: 11. The CDR3 sequence is 15 residues long. CDR3 sequence: CASSQTGGSGCGYTF. CDR3 bases: TGTGCCAGCAGCCAAACAGGGGGCTCGGGCTGTGGCTACACCTTC.

This clonotype was found a few times. V usage is TRBV5-5 and J usage is TRBJ1-5; 9 bases map to TRBD1. With 1 base clipped from V and 7 bases from J, the junction kept 12 bases outside the gene matches. This CDR3 has 17 amino acids. The germline gives CDR1 SGHKS, CDR2 YYEKEE (reference sequence). The CDR3 is CASSLFNRGQKGQPQHF. The CDR3 DNA is TGTGCCAGCAGCTTGTTCAACAGGGGGCAGAAAGGGCAGCCCCAGCATTTT.

V gene TRBV10-3 combines with J gene TRBJ1-1; weak D call: TRBD1 (5 bases). V gave up 6 bases and J gave up 3 bases, with 11 bases separating them. This CDR3 region has 13 residues. Germline lookup yields CDR1 ENHRY and CDR2 SYGVKD. The DNA of the CDR3 is TGTGCCATCAGCCTGGGGGAGGACACTGAAGCTTTCTTT. This encodes CAISLGEDTEAFF.

CDR3 DNA: TGTGCCACCGAGCAGGTTGCTAGCTCTGGGGCCAACGTCCTGACTTTC. It specifies CATEQVASSGANVLTF. This chain uses TRBV24-1 with TRBJ2-6; D remains ambiguous. CDR3 size: 16 residues. V gave up 9 bases and J gave up 0 bases, with 14 bases separating them. The germline V gene has CDR1 KGHDR and CDR2 SFDVKD.